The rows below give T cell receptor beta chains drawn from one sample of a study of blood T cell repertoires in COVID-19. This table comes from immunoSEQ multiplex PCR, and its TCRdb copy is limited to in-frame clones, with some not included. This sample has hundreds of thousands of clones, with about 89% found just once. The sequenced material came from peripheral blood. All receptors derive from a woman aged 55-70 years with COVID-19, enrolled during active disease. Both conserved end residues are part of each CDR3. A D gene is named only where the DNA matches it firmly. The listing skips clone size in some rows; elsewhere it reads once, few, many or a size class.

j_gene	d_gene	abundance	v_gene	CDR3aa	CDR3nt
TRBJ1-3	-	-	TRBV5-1	CASSTDSSGNTIYF	TGCGCCAGCAGCACCGACAGCTCTGGAAACACCATATATTTT
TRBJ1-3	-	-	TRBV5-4	CASSLKGAGNTIYF	TGTGCCAGCAGCTTGAAGGGGGCTGGAAACACCATATATTTT
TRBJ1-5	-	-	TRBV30	CAWSAGGSNQPQHF	TGTGCCTGGAGTGCCGGGGGTAGCAATCAGCCCCAGCATTTT
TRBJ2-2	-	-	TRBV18	CASSPRTLNTGELFF	TGTGCCAGCTCACCAAGAACCCTAAACACCGGGGAGCTGTTTTTT
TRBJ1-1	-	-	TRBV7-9	CASSPGGTNTEAFF	TGTGCCAGCAGCCCCGGAGGAACTAACACTGAAGCTTTCTTT
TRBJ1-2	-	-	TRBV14	CASSQRDGYTF	TGTGCCAGCAGCCAGAGGGATGGCTACACCTTC
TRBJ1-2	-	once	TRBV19	CASNGKRGLGGYTF	TGTGCCAGTAACGGGAAGCGAGGGTTGGGCGGCTACACCTTC
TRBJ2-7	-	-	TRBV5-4	CASSRQGFPSSYEQYF	TGTGCCAGCAGCCGTCAGGGCTTCCCGAGCTCCTACGAGCAGTACTTC
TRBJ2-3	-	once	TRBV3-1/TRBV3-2	CASSRLTDTQYF	TGTGCCAGCAGCCGCCTAACAGATACGCAGTATTTT
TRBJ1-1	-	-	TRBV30	CAWSVRGGNTEAFF	TGTGCCTGGAGTGTACGGGGGGGGAACACTGAAGCTTTCTTT
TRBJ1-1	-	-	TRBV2	CARRGRGGEAFF	TGTGCCCGCAGGGGTCGGGGTGGTGAAGCTTTCTTT
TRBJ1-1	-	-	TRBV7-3	CASSSSQNTEAFF	TGTGCCAGCAGCTCAAGCCAGAACACTGAAGCTTTCTTT
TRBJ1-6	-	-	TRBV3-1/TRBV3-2	CASSLLDSRDSPLHF	TGTGCCAGCAGCCTTTTAGACAGCAGGGATTCACCCCTCCACTTT
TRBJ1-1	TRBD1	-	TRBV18	CASCYTGTGNTEAFF	TGTGCCAGCTGCTATACCGGGACAGGGAACACTGAAGCTTTCTTT
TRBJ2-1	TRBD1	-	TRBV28	CASTEQGSSYNEQFF	TGTGCCAGCACTGAACAGGGGAGCTCCTACAATGAGCAGTTCTTC
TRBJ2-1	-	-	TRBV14	CASSLLEFNEQFF	TGTGCCAGCAGCCTACTAGAGTTCAATGAGCAGTTCTTC